The 13 T cell receptor beta chains given below trace back to one sample, sequenced in a study of blood T cell repertoires in COVID-19. Assay: immunoSEQ multiplex PCR; the TCRdb copy retains only in-frame clones and omits some. In the table there are 250,000 to 300,000 clones, approximately 83% of which are singletons. Sequenced input: PBMCs or T cells enriched from blood (not recorded which). The receptors were gathered from a woman aged 45-60 years who had recovered from COVID-19.

The J gene is TRBJ1-4, the V gene TRBV7-2; TRBD1 matches at 8 bases. This CDR3 has 14 residues. Germline assignment: CDR1 SGHTA and CDR2 FQGNSA. The J segment lost 5 bases and the V segment lost 5 bases, leaving 4 bases of the junction unmatched. The DNA for the CDR3 is TGTGCCAGCAGCCCGGGACAGGCGAATGAAAAACTGTTTTTT. Its protein product is CASSPGQANEKLFF.

As to this clone: The same CDR3 arises from other DNA sequences in this sample as well. The rearrangement uses TRBV7-2 and TRBJ1-2; 7 bases fit TRBD1. The CDR3 is made up of 14 amino acids. The J segment lost 7 bases and the V segment lost 0 bases, leaving 5 bases of the junction unmatched. Germline loops: CDR1 SGHTA, CDR2 FQGNSA. The CDR3 protein is CASSLAGGAGGYTF. CDR3 in DNA: TGTGCCAGCAGCTTAGCAGGGGGCGCGGGTGGCTACACCTTC.

CDR3 protein: CASSLGYRGARGNTIYF. The CDR3 nucleotides read TGTGCCAGCAGCTTAGGGTACAGGGGGGCCCGTGGAAACACCATATATTTT. This chain links TRBV11-2 with TRBJ1-3; TRBD1 agrees at 8 bases. CDR1 and CDR2 from the germline V gene are SGHAT and FQNNGV. The CDR3 is 17 residues long. Trimming cost V 1 base and J 3 bases; bases outside gene matches: 8.

The rearrangement uses TRBV20-1 and TRBJ1-2; a weak D match, TRBD1 (6 bases). In germline, CDR1 is DFQATT, CDR2 SNEGSKA (reference sequence). Trimming shortened V by 4 bases and J by 8 bases, and 11 bases separated the two germline ends. There are 11 residues in the CDR3. The CDR3 spells CSAIPTGGYTF. The CDR3 bases are TGCAGTGCTATTCCGACAGGAGGCTACACCTTC.

The chain links TRBV6-1 to TRBJ1-1; TRBD1 aligns across 10 bases. This CDR3 spans 15 amino acids. Losses at the gene ends were 0 bases for V and 5 bases for J; bases not matched to a gene: 3. Germline V gene sequence: CDR1 MNHNS, CDR2 SASEGT. CDR3: CASSEAWTGGTEAFF. In nucleotides, the CDR3 is TGTGCCAGCAGTGAAGCCTGGACAGGGGGGACTGAAGCTTTCTTT.

The CDR3 protein is CASSLVGGAGAKNIQYF. In DNA, the CDR3 is TGTGCCAGCAGCTTAGTTGGGGGGGCGGGAGCCAAAAACATTCAGTACTTC. The chain links TRBV11-2 to TRBJ2-4, with D possibly being TRBD2 (7 bases). Trimming took 1 base from V and 0 from J, leaving 13 bases between them. The CDR3 contains 17 residues. CDR1 and CDR2 (germline): SGHAT, FQNNGV.

This clone was seen only a few times. The rearrangement links TRBV24-1 to TRBJ2-5; 8 bases are shared with TRBD1. The V gene end was trimmed by 3 bases and the J gene end by 4 bases; junction bases not matched to a gene: 6. CDR1 and CDR2 (germline): KGHDR, SFDVKD. The CDR3 is 15 residues long. DNA for the CDR3: TGTGCCACCAGTGATCCCAGGGGGCGAGGAGAGACCCAGTACTTC. Protein product: CATSDPRGRGETQYF.

V gene TRBV29-1 combines with J gene TRBJ2-1, with D possibly being TRBD2 (5 bases). Germline CDR1 is SQVTM and CDR2 is ANQGSEA. V was pared by 6 bases and J by 4 bases, with 10 bases between. The CDR3 is made up of 12 amino acids. CDR3 nucleotides: TGCAGCGTGGGAGCCCTTTACAATGAGCAGTTCTTC. Amino acid sequence: CSVGALYNEQFF.

V is TRBV10-3 and J is TRBJ1-1; 12 nucleotides align to TRBD1. The V segment lost 6 bases and the J segment 0 bases; nucleotides outside the gene matches: 8. Germline V gene data show CDR1 as ENHRY and CDR2 as SYGVKD. There are 17 residues in the CDR3. DNA of the CDR3: TGTGCCATCAGAACCGGGACAGGGGGCCCTATGAACACTGAAGCTTTCTTT. As protein: CAIRTGTGGPMNTEAFF.

The V and J genes are TRBV11-2 and TRBJ2-7; 7 bases align to TRBD2. The CDR3 extends over 16 amino acids. CDR1 is SGHAT, CDR2 FQNNGV, per germline. With 1 base clipped from V and 2 bases from J, the junction kept 8 bases outside the gene matches. CDR3 protein: CASSLGSSSGTYEQYF. CDR3 nucleotides: TGTGCCAGCAGCTTAGGTTCCTCTAGCGGAACCTACGAGCAGTACTTC.

The V and J genes are TRBV28 and TRBJ2-5, with D possibly TRBD2 on 6 matching bases. The CDR3 has 14 residues. Germline CDR1 and CDR2: MDHEN and SYDVKM. V lost 7 bases and J lost 4, with 16 bases in between. CDR3 protein: CASTYPSAGETQYF. The CDR3 DNA follows: TGTGCCAGCACCTATCCTAGCGCAGGAGAGACCCAGTACTTC.

The chain recombines TRBV7-2 with TRBJ2-6; the D gene is possibly TRBD2 (6 bases). This CDR3 is built from 18 residues. Per the germline V gene, CDR1 is SGHTA and CDR2 is FQGNSA. V was shortened by 3 bases and J by 0 bases, with 15 bases between the two germline ends. CDR3 nucleotides: TGTGCCAGCAGCTTGGGAAGACTAGGGTACTCTGGGGCCAACGTCCTGACTTTC. Residues: CASSLGRLGYSGANVLTF.

The chain is built from TRBV7-9 and TRBJ2-1, with 8 bases identical to TRBD2. CDR1 is SEHNR, CDR2 FQNEAQ, per germline (reference sequence). The V and J ends lost 0 bases and 10 bases, in that order; junction bases with no gene match: 11. The CDR3 contains 16 residues. CDR3 sequence (DNA): TGTGCCAGCAGCTTAGCTAGTCCGGGAGGGCAAGAGGAGCAGTTCTTC. Translating it yields CASSLASPGGQEEQFF.